This entry describes one T cell receptor (beta chain). The antigen remains unidentified. CDR3 length equals 13 residues. With 8 bases clipped from V and 5 bases from J, the junction kept 6 bases outside the gene matches. CDR1 and CDR2 (germline): KGHDR, SFDVKD. The library targeted TCRbeta and was prepared with unique molecular identifiers. TCRdb itself ran the PCR reads through MiXCR, one entry per CDR3 protein. The sample includes 780,000 or so distinct CDR3 sequences, 16% of them seen just once. The data stem from a study of T-cell reconstitution after alpha-beta-depleted transplantation in children. Study-level results: Among T cells one year after transplant, newly produced cells accounted for most counts and diversity. Reportedly, roughly two months post-transplant, alpha-beta T cells arose from several hundred expanded graft clones.

The sample here was PBMCs, mostly from graft donor cells, taken 360 days after TCRalphabeta/CD19-depleted stem cell transplant. The rearrangement links TRBV24-1 to TRBJ2-7; 9 nucleotides line up with TRBD1. The clonotype was recovered from a male patient aged 10 to 17 who had a stem cell transplant for acute lymphoblastic leukemia, so the T cells may come from the graft donor. The CDR3 spells CATMGQGTDEQYF. The CDR3 nucleotides are TGTGCCACCATGGGACAGGGAACCGACGAGCAGTACTTC.